This note documents a single T cell receptor (beta chain) sequence. Method: immunoSEQ multiplex PCR; TCRdb's copy keeps in-frame clones and lacks some. The table records approximately 80,000 clones, 70% to 90% of them present only once. The data originate from a study of control samples from healthy donors and cancer patients. This CDR3 is built from 13 residues. Trimming stripped 5 bases from V and 8 bases from J, with 15 bases between. Germline V gene data show CDR1 as MNHEY and CDR2 as SVGAGI. The clonotype comes from a woman between 50 and 59 years old in good health. The sample comprised blood. The chain carries TRBV6-5 and TRBJ1-2; D is perhaps TRBD1 (6 bases). The CDR3 DNA reads TGTGCCAGCAGTCGTACAGGGTCGCGGGGCTACACCTTC. Translated: CASSRTGSRGYTF.